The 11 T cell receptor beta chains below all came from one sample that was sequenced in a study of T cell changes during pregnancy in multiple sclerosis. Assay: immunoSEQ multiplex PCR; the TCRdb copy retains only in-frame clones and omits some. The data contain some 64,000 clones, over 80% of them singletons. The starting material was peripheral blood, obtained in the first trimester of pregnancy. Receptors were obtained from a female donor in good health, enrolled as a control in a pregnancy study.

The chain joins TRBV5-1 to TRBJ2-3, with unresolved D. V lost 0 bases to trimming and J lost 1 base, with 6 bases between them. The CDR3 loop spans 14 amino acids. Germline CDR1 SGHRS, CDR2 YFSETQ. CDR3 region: CASSLGSGTDTQYF. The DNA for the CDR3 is TGCGCCAGCAGCTTGGGGTCAGGCACAGATACGCAGTATTTT.

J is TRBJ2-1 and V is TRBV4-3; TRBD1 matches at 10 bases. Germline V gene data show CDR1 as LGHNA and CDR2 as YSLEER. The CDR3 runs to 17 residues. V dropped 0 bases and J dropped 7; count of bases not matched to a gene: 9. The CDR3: CASSQDGTGTGVNEQFF. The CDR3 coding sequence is TGCGCCAGCAGCCAAGATGGGACCGGGACAGGGGTAAATGAGCAGTTCTTC.

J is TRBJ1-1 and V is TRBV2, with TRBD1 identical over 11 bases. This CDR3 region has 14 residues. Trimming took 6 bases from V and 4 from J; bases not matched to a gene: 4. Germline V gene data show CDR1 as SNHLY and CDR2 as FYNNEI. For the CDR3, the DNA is TGTGCCAGCAGGAGGGACAGGGGGAGCACTGAAGCTTTCTTT. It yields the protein CASRRDRGSTEAFF.

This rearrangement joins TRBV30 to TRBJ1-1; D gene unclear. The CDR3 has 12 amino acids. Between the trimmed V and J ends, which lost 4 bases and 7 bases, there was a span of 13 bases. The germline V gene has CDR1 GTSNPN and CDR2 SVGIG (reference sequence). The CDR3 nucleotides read TGTGCCTGGACCCCTGGCCCCCTTGAAGCTTTCTTT. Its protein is CAWTPGPLEAFF.

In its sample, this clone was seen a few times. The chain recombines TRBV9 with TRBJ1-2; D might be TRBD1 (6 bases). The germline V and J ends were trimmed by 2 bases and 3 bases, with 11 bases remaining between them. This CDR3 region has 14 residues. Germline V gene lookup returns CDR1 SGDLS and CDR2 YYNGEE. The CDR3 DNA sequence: TGTGCCAGCAGCGTGTCAACAGGGCACTATGGCTACACCTTC. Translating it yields CASSVSTGHYGYTF.

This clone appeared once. The CDR3 DNA follows: TGTGCCAGCAGATATAACAGGCTGGGGGAAAAACTGTTTTTT. The encoded protein is CASRYNRLGEKLFF. The V and J genes are TRBV11-3 and TRBJ1-4, with a tentative D call TRBD1 (5 bases). This CDR3 region has 14 residues. Per germline, CDR1 SGHNT and CDR2 YENEEA. V gave up 6 bases and J gave up 8 bases, with 16 bases separating them.

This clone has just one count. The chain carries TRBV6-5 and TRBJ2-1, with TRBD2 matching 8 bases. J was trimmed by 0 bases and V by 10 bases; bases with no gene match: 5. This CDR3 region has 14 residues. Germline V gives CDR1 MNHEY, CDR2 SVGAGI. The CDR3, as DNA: TGTGCCACCGGGGGGGGGAGCTCCTACAATGAGCAGTTCTTC. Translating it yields CATGGGSSYNEQFF.

The CDR3 reads CASSFVTGGYEQYF. The CDR3 nucleotides are TGCGCCAGCAGCTTTGTGACAGGGGGCTACGAGCAGTACTTC. The J gene is TRBJ2-7, the V gene TRBV5-1, with 9 bases fitting TRBD1. The CDR3 runs to 14 residues. The germline gives CDR1 SGHRS, CDR2 YFSETQ. J was trimmed by 3 bases and V by 2 bases; bases with no gene match: 3.

The CDR3 DNA reads as TGTGCCTGGAGTGTAGACAGCTATGGCTACACCTTC. As protein: CAWSVDSYGYTF. This chain links TRBV30 with TRBJ1-2; TRBD1 is a possible D gene (5 bases). The germline CDR1 and CDR2 sequences are GTSNPN and SVGIG (reference sequence). The CDR3 length is 12 residues. V lost 0 bases, J lost 4 bases, and 6 bases lay in between.

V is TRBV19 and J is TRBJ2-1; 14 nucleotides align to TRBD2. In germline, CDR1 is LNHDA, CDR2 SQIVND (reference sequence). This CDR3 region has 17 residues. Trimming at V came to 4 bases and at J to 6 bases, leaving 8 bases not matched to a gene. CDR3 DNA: TGTGCCAGTAGTACTCGACTAGCGGGGGGGCCTCTCAATGAGCAGTTCTTC. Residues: CASSTRLAGGPLNEQFF.

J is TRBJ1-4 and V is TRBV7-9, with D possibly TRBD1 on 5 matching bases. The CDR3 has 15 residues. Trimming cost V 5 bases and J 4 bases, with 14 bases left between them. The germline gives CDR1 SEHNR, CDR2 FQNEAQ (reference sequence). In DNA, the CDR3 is TGTGCCAGCAGCGGCGGGGGGATGGGTAATGAAAAACTGTTTTTT. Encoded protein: CASSGGGMGNEKLFF.